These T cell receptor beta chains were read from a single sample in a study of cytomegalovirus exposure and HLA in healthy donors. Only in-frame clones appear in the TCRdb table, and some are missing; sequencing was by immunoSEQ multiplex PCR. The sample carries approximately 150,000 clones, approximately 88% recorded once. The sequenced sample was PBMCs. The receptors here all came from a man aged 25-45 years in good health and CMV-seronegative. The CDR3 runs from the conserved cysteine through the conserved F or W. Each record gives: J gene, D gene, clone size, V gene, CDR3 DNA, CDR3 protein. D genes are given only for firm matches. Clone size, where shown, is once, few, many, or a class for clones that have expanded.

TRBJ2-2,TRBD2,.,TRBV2,TGTGCCAGCAGTGTAGGTAGCGGGAGATCGAACACCGGGGAGCTGTTTTTT,CASSVGSGRSNTGELFF
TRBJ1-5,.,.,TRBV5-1,TGCGCCAGCAGCTGGGACAATAATCAGCCCCAGCATTTT,CASSWDNNQPQHF
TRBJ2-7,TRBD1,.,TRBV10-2,TGCGCCAGCAGTGGCCAGGACAGGGCAAGCTACGAGCAGTACTTC,CASSGQDRASYEQYF
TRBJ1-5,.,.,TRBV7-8,TGTGCCAGCAGCTCCCAAGACAGGATCGGTCAGCCCCAGCATTTT,CASSSQDRIGQPQHF
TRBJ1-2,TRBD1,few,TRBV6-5,TGTGCCAGCAGTTACGTAAGGACAGGGGGAAACTATGGCTACACCTTC,CASSYVRTGGNYGYTF
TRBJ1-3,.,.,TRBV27,TGTGCCAGCAGATTCTCAGGGGCCGACTCTGGAAACACCATATATTTT,CASRFSGADSGNTIYF
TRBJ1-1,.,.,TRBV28,TGTGCCAGCAGTTTCAACAGGGAATGGGGGAACACTGAAGCTTTCTTT,CASSFNREWGNTEAFF
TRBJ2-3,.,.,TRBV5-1,TGCGCCAGCAGCTACTTACCGACTAGCACAGATACGCAGTATTTT,CASSYLPTSTDTQYF
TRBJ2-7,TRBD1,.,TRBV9,TGTGCCAGCAGCGCCGCGACAGGGGGGCGCTACGAGCAGTACTTC,CASSAATGGRYEQYF
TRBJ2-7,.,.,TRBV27,TGTGCCAGCAGTCCACCGCTGACAACCAACGAGCAGTACTTC,CASSPPLTTNEQYF
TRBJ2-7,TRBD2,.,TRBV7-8,TGTGCCAGCAGCCCCGGGACTAGCGGTCTTTACGAGCAGTACTTC,CASSPGTSGLYEQYF
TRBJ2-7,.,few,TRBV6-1,TGTGCCAGCAGTCCCGGACAGTACGAGCAGTACTTC,CASSPGQYEQYF
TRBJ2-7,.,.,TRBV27,TGTGCCAGCAGTTTTGGCGGGATGTCTCCCTACGAGCAGTACTTC,CASSFGGMSPYEQYF
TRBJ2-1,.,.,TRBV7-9,TGTGCCAGCAGCGGCGGCCCCCGGGACTCGGCCTACAATGAGCAGTTCTTC,CASSGGPRDSAYNEQFF
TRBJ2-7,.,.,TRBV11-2,TGTGCCAGCAGCTTAGGAACAAGACACTACGAGCAGTACTTC,CASSLGTRHYEQYF
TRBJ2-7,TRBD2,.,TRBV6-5,TGTGCCAGCAGTTACGCTAGCGGGCTATCCTACGAGCAGTACTTC,CASSYASGLSYEQYF
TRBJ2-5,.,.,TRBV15,TGTGCCACCAGCAGTGCTTGGGGGCGGGCAAAAGAGACCCAGTACTTC,CATSSAWGRAKETQYF
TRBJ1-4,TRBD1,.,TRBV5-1,TGCGCCAGCAGCACCGCCGGGACAGGGAGTGAAAAACTGTTTTTT,CASSTAGTGSEKLFF
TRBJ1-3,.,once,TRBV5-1,TGCGCCAGCAGCTTGGTACAGGGTTCGGACACCATATATTTT,CASSLVQGSDTIYF
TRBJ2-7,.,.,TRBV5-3,TGTGCCAGAGGCTTGTGGGAGCCCTCCTACGAGCAGTACTTC,CARGLWEPSYEQYF
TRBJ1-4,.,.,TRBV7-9,TGTTCCAGCAGCTTAGGACACGGAACAACTAATGAAAAACTGTTTTTT,CSSSLGHGTTNEKLFF
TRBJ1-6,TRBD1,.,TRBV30,TGTGCCTGGAGTTTGGGGACAGATAATTCCCCCCTCCACTTT,CAWSLGTDNSPLHF
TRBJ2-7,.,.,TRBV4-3,TGCGCCAGCAGCCAAGATACCTGGGGGGGCGTCAACGAGCAGTACTTC,CASSQDTWGGVNEQYF
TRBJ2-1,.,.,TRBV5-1,TGCGCCAGCAGCTTGGAGTGGGGCAGAACCGTCTACAATGAGCAGTTCTTC,CASSLEWGRTVYNEQFF
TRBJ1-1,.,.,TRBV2,TGTGCAGGGACGGGGGACTACGGCACTGAAGCTTTCTTT,CAGTGDYGTEAFF
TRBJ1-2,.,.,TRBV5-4,TGTGCCAGCAGCATGGGGTCCCCAGGGGTTTATGGCTACACCTTC,CASSMGSPGVYGYTF
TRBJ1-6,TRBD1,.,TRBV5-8,TGTGCCAGCAGCCCCAGGACAGGAGGGAGGAATTCACCCCTCCACTTT,CASSPRTGGRNSPLHF
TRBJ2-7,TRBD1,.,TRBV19,TGTGCCAGTAGTATCCCGGACAGGGTTAACGAGCAGTACTTC,CASSIPDRVNEQYF
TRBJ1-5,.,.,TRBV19,TGTGCCAGTAGTATCGAGCGGCAGCAGCCCCAGCATTTT,CASSIERQQPQHF
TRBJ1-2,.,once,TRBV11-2,TGTGCCAGCAGCTTAGACCCTGGGCCCCGAGGGGGCTACACCTTC,CASSLDPGPRGGYTF
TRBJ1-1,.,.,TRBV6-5,TGTGCCAGCAGCTCACAGGGCAACACTGAAGCTTTCTTT,CASSSQGNTEAFF
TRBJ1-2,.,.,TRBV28,TGTGCCAGCAGTTTAGCCCGGTTAAGCTATGGCTACACCTTC,CASSLARLSYGYTF
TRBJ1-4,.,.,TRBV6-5,TGTGCCAGCAGTTACCAGAGCTCTACAACTAATGAAAAACTGTCTTTT,CASSYQSSTTNEKLSF
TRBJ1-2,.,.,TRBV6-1,TGTGCCACCATCACTGGGGGGGTCACGCGGGGCTACACCTTC,CATITGGVTRGYTF
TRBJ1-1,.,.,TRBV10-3,TGTGCCATCAGAGAGCAGGGAAGCACTGAAGCTTTCTTT,CAIREQGSTEAFF
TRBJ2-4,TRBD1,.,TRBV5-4,TGTGCCAGCAGTTCTGACGGGACAGGGGGCGGAGGCAAAAACATTCAGTACTTC,CASSSDGTGGGGKNIQYF
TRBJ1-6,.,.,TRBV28,TGTGCCAGCAGCCCCGGGACAACCTATAATTCACCCCTCCACTTT,CASSPGTTYNSPLHF
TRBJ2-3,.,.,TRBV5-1,TGCGCCAGCAGCTTGGCGCGCCGGGACACAGATACGCAGTATTTT,CASSLARRDTDTQYF
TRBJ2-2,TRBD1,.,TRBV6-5,TGTGCCAGCAGTTGGGACAGGGCCACCGGGGAGCTGTTTTTT,CASSWDRATGELFF
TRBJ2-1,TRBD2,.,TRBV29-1,TGCAGCTCCCGGGGTAGCGGGGGGGTGAATGAGCAGTTCTTC,CSSRGSGGVNEQFF
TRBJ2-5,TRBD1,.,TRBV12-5,TGTGCTAGTGGCAGCGGCCCCGGGACAGGGGGAGAGACCCAGTACTTC,CASGSGPGTGGETQYF
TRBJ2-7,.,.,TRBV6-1,TGTGCCAGCAGCTCCGGGACAACCTTCAACTACGAGCAGTACTTC,CASSSGTTFNYEQYF
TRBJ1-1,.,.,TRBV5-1,TGCGCCAGCAGCTCTGGACCCCTAGCAGAAGCTTTCTTT,CASSSGPLAEAFF
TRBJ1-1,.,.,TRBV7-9,TGTGCCAGCAGCGGACTTCGGGGAGGCACTGAAGCTTTCTTT,CASSGLRGGTEAFF
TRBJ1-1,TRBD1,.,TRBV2,TGTGCCAGCATCCCCCCAGGGGACAGGGCTATTGCTGAAGCTTTCTTT,CASIPPGDRAIAEAFF
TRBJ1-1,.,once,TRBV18,TGTGCCAGCTCACAGAGCCGTACAGACGAAGCTTTCTTT,CASSQSRTDEAFF
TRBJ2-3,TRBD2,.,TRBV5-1,TGCGCCAGCAGCGCACAGGGAGCGGGAGGGCCCCAGGATACGCAGTATTTT,CASSAQGAGGPQDTQYF